This TCR beta chain derives from a study of cytomegalovirus exposure and HLA in healthy donors. Notes on the study in general: Earlier analysis looked at TCR beta V segments, and most were productive about 90% or about 30% of the time. Cytomegalovirus association was assigned to approximately 180 TCR beta chains.

A remark on this clone: Antigen unknown.

When sampled, the donors appeared nominally healthy, though they likely had unrecorded immune exposures. The V gene's germline CDR1 is MNHEY and CDR2 SMNVEV (reference sequence). Trimming took 0 bases from V and 4 from J, leaving 5 bases between them. This CDR3 contains 13 residues. PCR used 60 Vbeta primers and 13 Jbeta primers. This table comes from immunoSEQ multiplex PCR, and its TCRdb copy is limited to in-frame clones, with some not included. The data contain approximately 110,000 clones, roughly 69% of them singletons. The rearrangement uses TRBV27 and TRBJ2-3; no clear D gene. Sequencing used PBMCs. The clonotype originates from a man aged 50 to 59 in good health and CMV-seropositive. CDR3 sequence: CASSLSLADTQYF. The CDR3 DNA reads as TGTGCCAGCAGTTTATCGCTAGCAGATACGCAGTATTTT.